These 15 T cell receptor beta chains came from one sample sequenced in a study of T cell clones after liver transplantation. Libraries were prepared by immunoSEQ multiplex PCR; TCRdb keeps only in-frame clonotypes and omits some of them. This sample yields tens of thousands of clones, of which over 80% are seen a single time; approximately 0.45% belongs to the top ten. The specimen comprised CD4+ T cells from blood, sampled about 46 months after liver transplant. These receptor sequences come from a human patient who received a liver transplant. Some T cells may arise from the graft donor.

Of note for this clone: The same CDR3 also results from other DNA sequences found in this sample. The chain joins TRBV30 to TRBJ1-1, with D possibly being TRBD1 (6 bases). V lost 0 bases and J lost 4, with 9 bases in between. CDR1 and CDR2 (germline): GTSNPN, SVGIG (reference sequence). The CDR3 is 13 amino acids. CDR3 sequence: CAWSVGGSTEAFF. CDR3 coding DNA: TGTGCCTGGAGTGTAGGGGGAAGCACTGAAGCTTTCTTT.

In its sample, this clone was seen once. V and J are TRBV19 and TRBJ2-4, with D unclear. The ends were cut back, 3 bases at V and 0 bases at J, with 9 bases in the middle. Germline V lookup: CDR1 LNHDA, CDR2 SQIVND (reference sequence). The CDR3 is 15 amino acids. This CDR3 reads CASSIGTPAKNIQYF. The CDR3 region has the DNA TGTGCCAGTAGTATCGGTACACCAGCCAAAAACATTCAGTACTTC. The whole variable domain, filled in from reference TRBV19 and TRBJ2-4, reads DGGITQSPKYLFRKEGQNVTLSCEQNLNHDAMYWYRQDPGQGLRLIYYSQIVNDFQKGDIAEGYSVSREKKESFPLTVTSAQKNPTAFYLCASSIGTPAKNIQYFGAGTRLSVL.

This sequence joins TRBV2 and TRBJ2-3, with D unclear. The CDR3 has 16 residues. Trimming stripped 7 bases from V and 4 bases from J, with 21 bases between. CDR1 is SNHLY, CDR2 FYNNEI, per germline. The CDR3 nucleotides are TGTGCCAGCATCCCACCGCGGCAGGTTGGGGCAGATACGCAGTATTTT. Protein sequence: CASIPPRQVGADTQYF.

The rearrangement uses TRBV6-5 and TRBJ2-2; D possibly matches TRBD1 or TRBD2 (5 bases each). V was cut by 2 bases and J by 11 bases, with 15 bases left in between. Per germline, CDR1 MNHEY and CDR2 SVGAGI. There are 14 residues in the CDR3. CDR3 bases: TGTGCCAGCAGTTACATAGTGGGGGTGGGAGAGCTGTTTTTT. It is translated as CASSYIVGVGELFF.

V is TRBV4-3 and J is TRBJ1-4, with D tentatively TRBD1 (5 bases). The CDR3 totals 17 residues. The germline V gene encodes CDR1 LGHNA and CDR2 YSLEER. V lost 5 bases to trimming and J lost 6 bases, with 22 bases between them. CDR3 in amino acids: CASSKREGQDIDEKLFF. The CDR3 DNA reads as TGCGCCAGCAGCAAGAGGGAGGGGCAGGACATTGATGAAAAACTGTTTTTT.

The chain joins TRBV7-2 to TRBJ1-2; D unclear. Germline V gene data show CDR1 as SGHTA and CDR2 as FQGNSA. The CDR3 contains 14 residues. Trimming shortened V by 3 bases and J by 8 bases, and 16 bases separated the two germline ends. CDR3 nucleotides: TGTGCCAGCAGCTTCAATGGAGGGATGAGGGGCTACACCTTC. Its protein is CASSFNGGMRGYTF.

V gene TRBV9 combines with J gene TRBJ2-1; D remains ambiguous. The CDR3 sequence is 14 residues long. Trimming left V 4 bases short and J 7 bases short, with 15 bases between. Germline-derived CDR1 and CDR2 are SGDLS and YYNGEE. CDR3 DNA: TGTGCCAGCAGCCTACGGATAGTTGATAATGAGCAGTTCTTC. This sequence encodes CASSLRIVDNEQFF.

The CDR3 DNA sequence: TGCGCCAGCAGTGACCCCTCGGGACAGCAGAACACTGAAGCTTTCTTT. Amino acids: CASSDPSGQQNTEAFF. The V and J genes are TRBV10-2 and TRBJ1-1; 7 bases agree with TRBD1. Per germline, CDR1 WSHSY and CDR2 SAAADI. The ends lost 3 bases at V and 1 base at J; junction bases unmatched: 8. The CDR3 has 16 residues.

The gene calls are TRBV10-3 and TRBJ2-7; 8 nucleotides agree with TRBD2. The CDR3 extends over 14 amino acids. The V gene end was trimmed by 2 bases and the J gene end by 3 bases; junction bases not matched to a gene: 3. From germline, CDR1 is ENHRY and CDR2 SYGVKD. The CDR3 here is CAISEQGLDYEQYF. CDR3 sequence (DNA): TGTGCCATCAGTGAGCAGGGACTAGACTACGAGCAGTACTTC.

This chain connects TRBV2 to TRBJ2-1; D is perhaps TRBD1 (5 bases). V was trimmed by 8 bases and J by 1 base, leaving 12 bases between them. CDR3 size: 14 residues. Germline CDR1 is SNHLY and CDR2 is FYNNEI. The CDR3 region has the DNA TGTGCCAGCTCAAATGGGGCTTCCTACAATGAGCAGTTCTTC. Its protein product is CASSNGASYNEQFF.

The chain carries TRBV2 and TRBJ2-7, with D possibly matching TRBD1 (6 bases). Germline V gene lookup returns CDR1 SNHLY and CDR2 FYNNEI. With 6 bases removed from V and 10 bases from J, the gap between germline ends came to 16 bases. The CDR3 length is 12 residues. The DNA for the CDR3 is TGTGCCAGCAGCCAACAGGGATGGGAACAGTACTTC. Residues: CASSQQGWEQYF.

This clone was counted once. The CDR3 here is CASSRDRTSNQPQHF. The CDR3 DNA reads TGTGCCAGCAGTAGGGACAGGACTAGCAATCAGCCCCAGCATTTT. The chain recombines TRBV6-5 with TRBJ1-5, with 8 bases lining up with TRBD1. Per germline, CDR1 MNHEY and CDR2 SVGAGI. CDR3 length: 15 residues. Trimming took 5 bases from V and 0 from J; bases not matched to a gene: 3.

J is TRBJ2-1 and V is TRBV15, with D maybe TRBD2 (6 bases). From germline, CDR1 is LNHNV and CDR2 YYDKDF (reference sequence). CDR3 size: 16 residues. The V and J ends lost 2 bases and 4 bases respectively, with 15 bases between them. This CDR3 is CATSRFTAGAYNEQFF. DNA for the CDR3: TGTGCCACCAGCAGATTTACAGCGGGCGCATACAATGAGCAGTTCTTC.

The chain is built from TRBV28 and TRBJ2-4, with D possibly TRBD1 on 6 matching bases. The CDR3 has 12 amino acids. CDR1 is MDHEN and CDR2 is SYDVKM in the germline V gene. Trimming stripped 6 bases from V and 6 bases from J, with 9 bases between. The CDR3 region has the DNA TGTGCCAGCAGCCTCAGGGGAAACATTCAGTACTTC. Its translation: CASSLRGNIQYF.

The V and J genes are TRBV5-5 and TRBJ2-2; 7 bases map to TRBD1. The CDR3 is made up of 16 amino acids. Unmatched junction bases numbered 14, after V lost 4 bases and J lost 8 bases. Germline V gene lookup returns CDR1 SGHKS and CDR2 YYEKEE (reference sequence). The CDR3 region has the DNA TGTGCCAGCAGCCTATTGGACAGGCCCCTTTCAGGGGAGCTGTTTTTT. Amino acid sequence: CASSLLDRPLSGELFF.